Listed below are T cell receptor beta chains from one sample, sequenced in a study of early T cells in non-severe SARS-CoV-2 infection. TCRdb processed the 5' RACE reads anew with MiXCR; each CDR3 protein has one entry. This table holds about 26,000 distinct CDR3 sequences, about 5.1% found once. The sample taken for sequencing was whole blood. Receptors were obtained from an adult who was a healthcare worker with PCR-confirmed SARS-CoV-2 infection or an uninfected control (not recorded which). CDR3s include the opening cysteine and the closing phenylalanine or tryptophan. The order of the fields is J gene, clone size, D gene, V gene, CDR3 protein, CDR3 DNA. D genes are given only for firm matches. A clone size is listed for some rows: how often the clone was seen (once, few, many), or a class if it is expanded.

TRBJ1-6	many	.	TRBV18	CASSPGKGNSPLHF	TGTGCCAGCTCACCAGGGAAGGGAAATTCACCCCTCCACTTT
TRBJ1-3	many	.	TRBV12-3/TRBV12-4	CASSSDSLGNTIYF	TGTGCCAGCAGTTCGGACAGCCTTGGAAACACCATATATTTT
TRBJ2-1	few	TRBD2	TRBV20-1	CSASGSRGGYNEQFF	TGCAGTGCTAGCGGGTCGCGCGGGGGCTACAATGAGCAGTTCTTC
TRBJ1-3	many	.	TRBV4-3	CASSQDFGDPGNTIYF	TGCGCCAGCAGCCAAGATTTCGGGGACCCCGGAAACACCATATATTTT
TRBJ2-7	many	.	TRBV6-1	CASSSWEDLEYF	TGTGCCAGCAGTAGCTGGGAGGACCTGGAGTACTTC
TRBJ2-2	many	.	TRBV2	CASTLVSPQTGELFF	TGTGCCAGCACCTTGGTATCACCCCAAACCGGGGAGCTGTTTTTT
TRBJ1-1	many	.	TRBV20-1	CSAKTGNTEAFF	TGCAGTGCTAAGACAGGGAACACTGAAGCTTTCTTT
TRBJ2-3	few	TRBD1	TRBV30	CAWSPWTGVTDTQYF	TGTGCCTGGAGTCCTTGGACAGGGGTCACAGATACGCAGTATTTT
TRBJ1-1	many	.	TRBV6-1	CASSIRGTANTEAFF	TGTGCCAGCAGTATCCGGGGGACGGCTAACACTGAAGCTTTCTTT
TRBJ2-2	medium-sized	.	TRBV25-1	CASSTLRTGELFF	TGTGCCAGCAGTACGCTCCGCACCGGGGAGCTGTTTTTT
TRBJ1-5	few	.	TRBV7-9	CASSRTDQPQHF	TGTGCCAGCAGCCGGACCGATCAGCCCCAGCATTTT
TRBJ1-5	many	TRBD1	TRBV5-1	CASSPSGTGNQPQHF	TGCGCCAGCAGCCCCTCCGGGACAGGGAACCAGCCCCAGCATTTT
TRBJ2-7	many	.	TRBV12-3/TRBV12-4	CASRAGTEVVYEQYF	TGTGCCAGCAGAGCCGGGACCGAAGTCGTCTACGAGCAGTACTTC
TRBJ2-7	many	.	TRBV7-9	CASSPSYEQYF	TGTGCCAGCAGCCCTTCCTACGAGCAGTACTTC
TRBJ2-1	many	TRBD1	TRBV12-5	CASGQGQGFNEQFF	TGTGCTAGTGGGCAGGGACAGGGTTTCAATGAGCAGTTCTTC
TRBJ2-1	few	.	TRBV7-2	CASSPGWGNEQFF	TGTGCCAGCAGCCCAGGTTGGGGTAATGAGCAGTTCTTC
TRBJ1-1	.	.	TRBV20-1	CSARDSLNTEAFF	TGCAGTGCTAGAGATTCCTTGAACACTGAAGCTTTCTTT
TRBJ2-7	.	TRBD1	TRBV27	CASSFSTGNEQYF	TGTGCCAGCAGTTTCTCGACAGGGAACGAGCAGTACTTC
TRBJ2-2	many	.	TRBV6-6	CASSYPRDPQDANTGELFF	TGTGCCAGCAGTTACCCCCGGGACCCCCAGGACGCGAACACCGGGGAGCTGTTTTTT
TRBJ1-5	many	TRBD1	TRBV7-9	CASSLSGQDNQPQHF	TGTGCCAGCAGCTTATCGGGACAGGACAATCAGCCCCAGCATTTT
TRBJ2-2	.	TRBD2	TRBV4-1	CASSQAGLAGGPSGELFF	TGCGCCAGCAGCCAGGCCGGACTAGCGGGGGGGCCATCCGGGGAGCTGTTTTTT
TRBJ2-1	.	TRBD2	TRBV19	CASTLAGGLYNEQFF	TGTGCCAGTACCCTAGCGGGGGGACTCTACAATGAGCAGTTCTTC
TRBJ2-1	many	.	TRBV6-2/TRBV6-3	CASSYASWTESSYNEQFF	TGTGCCAGCAGTTACGCAAGCTGGACGGAAAGCTCCTACAATGAGCAGTTCTTC
TRBJ2-7	many	.	TRBV5-1	CASSPSGATYEQYF	TGCGCCAGCAGCCCCTCAGGGGCCACCTACGAGCAGTACTTC
TRBJ2-3	many	.	TRBV2	CASSDRSTGETDTQYF	TGTGCCAGCAGCGACAGGTCGACAGGCGAGACAGATACGCAGTATTTT
TRBJ2-3	many	TRBD2	TRBV5-4	CASSLMTSESTDTQYF	TGTGCCAGCAGCTTGATGACTAGCGAGAGCACAGATACGCAGTATTTT
TRBJ1-1	.	.	TRBV6-1	CASSRRRSEAFF	TGTGCCAGCAGCCGAAGACGGAGTGAAGCTTTCTTT
TRBJ1-1	many	TRBD1	TRBV3-1	CASSYYLQGARTEAFF	TGTGCCAGCAGCTATTACCTACAGGGGGCGAGGACTGAAGCTTTCTTT
TRBJ2-1	many	.	TRBV7-6	CASSLAGSYNEQFF	TGTGCCAGCAGCTTAGCGGGATCCTACAATGAGCAGTTCTTC
TRBJ1-5	.	TRBD1	TRBV10-2	CASRDRAWQPQHF	TGCGCCAGCAGGGACAGGGCTTGGCAGCCCCAGCATTTT
TRBJ2-7	many	.	TRBV7-2	CASSLELAYEQYF	TGTGCCAGCAGCTTAGAACTAGCTTACGAGCAGTACTTC
TRBJ1-1	many	.	TRBV12-2	CASRLGGTDLNTEAFF	TGTGCAAGTCGCTTGGGGGGGACAGATTTGAACACTGAAGCTTTCTTT
TRBJ2-1	many	.	TRBV5-1	CASSLARATYNEQFF	TGCGCCAGCAGCTTGGCCAGGGCCACCTACAATGAGCAGTTCTTC
TRBJ2-1	many	.	TRBV7-6	CASSPSASSSYNEQFF	TGTGCCAGCAGCCCTAGTGCGTCTAGCTCCTACAATGAGCAGTTCTTC
TRBJ2-7	many	.	TRBV12-3/TRBV12-4	CASSYSGVPYEQYF	TGTGCCAGCAGTTATTCCGGTGTCCCCTACGAGCAGTACTTC
TRBJ2-7	many	TRBD1	TRBV6-1	CASSKGTGESEQYF	TGTGCCAGCAGTAAAGGGACAGGGGAGAGCGAGCAGTACTTC
TRBJ1-1	many	TRBD1	TRBV27	CASSYGQGARAFF	TGTGCCAGCAGCTACGGACAGGGGGCTCGAGCTTTCTTT
TRBJ1-5	many	TRBD1	TRBV6-5	CASSYGQGTGQPQHF	TGTGCCAGCAGTTACGGACAGGGGACGGGGCAGCCCCAGCATTTT
TRBJ2-7	few	.	TRBV6-6	CASSQLEQYF	TGTGCCAGCAGTCAACTCGAGCAGTACTTC
TRBJ1-1	many	.	TRBV30	CAHTTGDMNTEAFF	TGCGCCCATACGACAGGTGACATGAACACTGAAGCTTTCTTT
TRBJ2-6	many	TRBD1	TRBV7-9	CASSLARGPRASGANVLTF	TGTGCCAGCAGCTTAGCGAGGGGGCCACGTGCCTCTGGGGCCAACGTCCTGACTTTC
TRBJ2-1	.	.	TRBV7-3	CASSSTGSGEQFF	TGTGCCAGCAGCTCAACGGGTAGCGGTGAGCAGTTCTTC
TRBJ2-3	many	.	TRBV4-3	CASSQSVRGLDQDQTQYF	TGCGCCAGCAGCCAATCCGTTAGGGGCCTTGATCAGGACCAGACGCAGTATTTT
TRBJ2-3	many	TRBD2	TRBV6-5	CASSYTHPTSTTQYF	TGTGCCAGCAGTTACACCCACCCGACTAGCACCACGCAGTATTTT
TRBJ2-3	many	.	TRBV6-6	CASSYTQGKGTDTQYF	TGTGCCAGCAGTTATACCCAGGGGAAAGGCACAGATACGCAGTATTTT
TRBJ1-5	many	TRBD1	TRBV7-9	CASSLGDRRDQPQHF	TGTGCCAGCAGCCTAGGGGACAGGCGAGATCAGCCCCAGCATTTT
TRBJ2-7	.	.	TRBV6-5	CASSTVDRAYEQYF	TGTGCCAGCAGTACAGTCGACAGAGCCTACGAGCAGTACTTC
TRBJ1-1	many	.	TRBV4-2	CASSQYRDTEAFF	TGTGCCAGCAGCCAGTACAGGGACACTGAAGCTTTCTTT
TRBJ2-3	medium-sized	.	TRBV19	CASKGTWTANTDTQYF	TGTGCCAGTAAGGGCACCTGGACTGCTAACACAGATACGCAGTATTTT